This entry is about one T cell receptor (beta chain). Authors' analysis steps: Nucleated cell counts were estimated from reference gene primer amplification. Data came from immunoSEQ multiplex PCR; TCRdb stores just in-frame clones and leaves some out. V, J and clone size are taken as reported in that table, and D and trimming were inferred from the DNA itself. This table has more than 95,000 clones, approximately 85% appearing once. Germline CDR1 SGHRS, CDR2 YFSETQ. The CDR3 sequence is 15 residues long. The V end was cut by 3 bases, the J end by 3 bases, with 12 bases between. This sample stems from a study of blood T cell repertoires in COVID-19. As for the study in general: Samples taken during acute and convalescent COVID-19 were collected in the United States, Italy and Spain. T cells, B-cell-depleted T cells, or PBMCs provided the cDNA or gDNA that served as material.

The rearrangement links TRBV5-1 to TRBJ2-2; no definite D call. The clonotype originates from a man aged 50-59 years with acute or convalescent COVID-19. Sequenced: peripheral blood. Here the CDR3 DNA reads TGCGCCAGCAGCTCCTCAGAGGTATACACCGGGGAGCTGTTTTTT. Translating it yields CASSSSEVYTGELFF.